Given below is one T cell receptor (beta chain) in context. As originally analysed: Amplified reference gene primers provided the basis for estimating nucleated cell counts. Generated by immunoSEQ multiplex PCR, the TCRdb table keeps only in-frame clones and is missing some. That table is the source of V, J and clone size, and D and trimming were worked out from the DNA. This table holds roughly 140,000 clones, about 85% found once. These data come from a study of blood T cell repertoires in COVID-19. As for the study in general: Samples taken during acute and convalescent COVID-19 were collected in the United States, Italy and Spain.

Germline-derived CDR1 and CDR2 are SGHTA and FQGNSA. This CDR3 is built from 15 residues. V lost 5 bases and J lost 0; bases outside the gene matches: 6. Sequenced input: peripheral blood. The rearrangement links TRBV7-2 to TRBJ1-1; 7 nucleotides line up with TRBD1. The receptor comes from a woman aged 55-69 years with active or convalescent COVID-19. The CDR3 DNA is TGTGCCAGCAGCCGCATAACAGGGGTGAACACTGAAGCTTTCTTT. Its translation is CASSRITGVNTEAFF.